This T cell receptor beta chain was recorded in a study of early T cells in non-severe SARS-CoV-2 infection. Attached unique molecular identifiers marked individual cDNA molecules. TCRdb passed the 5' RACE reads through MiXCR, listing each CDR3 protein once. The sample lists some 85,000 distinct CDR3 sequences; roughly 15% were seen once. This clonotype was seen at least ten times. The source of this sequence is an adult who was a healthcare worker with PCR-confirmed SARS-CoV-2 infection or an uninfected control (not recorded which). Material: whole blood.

In DNA form, the CDR3 reads TGTGCCACCTCGGGGCGCGGGGGGGCCTACGAGCAGTACTTC. This gives the protein CATSGRGGAYEQYF. This chain links TRBV11-2 with TRBJ2-7, with TRBD2 matching over 9 bases. Looked up from germline, CDR1 is SGHAT and CDR2 is FQNNGV. The CDR3 is 14 amino acids. V trimming: 10 bases; J trimming: 2 bases; junction bases outside the gene matches: 9. The full variable domain, rest sourced from reference TRBV11-2 and TRBJ2-7, is EAGVAQSPRYKIIEKRQSVAFWCNPISGHATLYWYQQILGQGPKLLIQFQNNGVVDDSQLPKDRFSAERLKGVDSTLKIQPAKLEDSAVYLCATSGRGGAYEQYFGPGTRLTVT.